These 6 T cell receptor beta chains originate from one sample sequenced in a study of T cell responses to AZD1222 COVID-19 vaccine. Measured with immunoSEQ multiplex PCR; TCRdb has only the in-frame clones, and not every one. The repertoire holds about 110,000 clones, with 87% as singletons. The sequencing used peripheral blood, collected on day 0 of AZD1222 vaccination. These receptors were collected from an adult in good health.

The chain combines TRBV18 with TRBJ1-3; possible D gene TRBD1, 5 bases. This CDR3 region has 16 residues. Germline CDR1 is KGHSH and CDR2 is LQKENI. Trimming removed 2 bases at V and 0 bases at J, with 11 bases between. The CDR3 is CASSPAGALSGNTIYF. The DNA of the CDR3 is TGTGCCAGCTCACCAGCCGGGGCCCTCTCTGGAAACACCATATATTTT.

This clone has just a few counts. The genes are TRBV7-9 and TRBJ1-4; the match to TRBD1 covers 7 bases. The trim removed 2 bases at V and 7 bases at J, leaving 4 bases unmatched. The V gene's germline CDR1 is SEHNR and CDR2 FQNEAQ (reference sequence). CDR3 length: 14 amino acids. CDR3 nucleotide sequence: TGTGCCAGCAGCTTATTACAGGGGAGTGAAAAACTGTTTTTT. Translating gives CASSLLQGSEKLFF.

V is TRBV19 and J is TRBJ1-4; unclear D gene. Germline CDR1 LNHDA, CDR2 SQIVND (reference sequence). This CDR3 spans 13 amino acids. The V end was cut by 2 bases, the J end by 4 bases, with 5 bases between. CDR3 sequence: CASSIPGNEKLFF. The CDR3 region has the DNA TGTGCCAGTAGTATACCGGGTAATGAAAAACTGTTTTTT.

The chain uses TRBV6-5 and TRBJ2-7; a weak D match, TRBD2 (5 bases). Germline CDR1 reads MNHEY; CDR2 reads SVGAGI. The CDR3 totals 12 residues. V lost 5 bases and J 5 bases, leaving 10 bases between the germline ends. CDR3 loop: CASSTRTDEQYF. Here the CDR3 DNA reads TGTGCCAGCAGTACTAGGACGGACGAGCAGTACTTC.

This clone was seen once. The V gene is TRBV4-1, the J gene TRBJ2-6; D may match TRBD1 or TRBD2 (5 bases each). In germline, CDR1 is MGHRA, CDR2 YSYEKL. Trimming shortened V by 5 bases and J by 11 bases, and 19 bases separated the two germline ends. The CDR3 contains 15 residues. The CDR3 loop reads CASSAVGTGTHVLTF. The CDR3 bases are TGCGCCAGCAGCGCCGTCGGGACCGGGACCCACGTCCTGACTTTC.

The J gene is TRBJ2-3, the V gene TRBV9; TRBD2 matches 9 bases. The length of the CDR3 is 16 residues. Germline V gene data show CDR1 as SGDLS and CDR2 as YYNGEE. J lost 5 bases, V lost 0 bases, and 7 bases had no gene match. CDR3 sequence reads: CASSVAASGTIDTQYF. DNA of the CDR3: TGTGCCAGCAGCGTAGCGGCTAGCGGGACCATAGATACGCAGTATTTT.